This paragraph covers one T cell receptor beta chain sequence. The protocol was immunoSEQ multiplex PCR, while the TCRdb copy is restricted to in-frame clones and leaves out a portion. The table has about 320,000 clones, about 92% seen once; the top ten hold approximately 2.5%. This sample stems from a study of blood T cell repertoires in COVID-19. Study as a whole: Acute and convalescent COVID-19 samples came from the United States, Italy and Spain. PBMCs, B-cell-depleted T cells, or T cells provided the cDNA or gDNA that made up the material.

With V trimmed by 5 bases and J by 3 bases, 5 bases remained unmatched. Germline V gene lookup returns CDR1 SEHNR and CDR2 FQNEAQ (reference sequence). The CDR3 extends over 14 amino acids. Enrolled through a virtual design, the participants were between roughly 18 and 90 years of age and came from approximately 25 US areas. Donors in Cohort 3 counted as recovered after two negative PCRs, clearance, or symptom resolution. The clonotype was recovered from a man between 60 and 70 years old who had recovered from COVID-19. The chain carries TRBV7-9 and TRBJ2-7; TRBD1 matches at 9 bases. The sample consisted of PBMCs or T cells enriched from blood (not recorded which). CDR3 in amino acids: CASSPQGASYEQYF. In DNA, the CDR3 is TGTGCCAGCAGCCCACAGGGGGCAAGCTACGAGCAGTACTTC.